Presented here are 22 T cell receptor beta chains from one specimen sequenced in a study of cytomegalovirus exposure and HLA in healthy donors. PCR used 60 Vbeta primers and 13 Jbeta primers. This table comes from immunoSEQ multiplex PCR, and its TCRdb copy is limited to in-frame clones, with some not included. The sample lists around 100,000 clones; around 70% were seen once. Sequenced sample: PBMCs. Source of these receptors: a man aged 35 to 55 in good health and CMV-seropositive.

The sample holds a few counts of this clone. The chain links TRBV29-1 to TRBJ2-1; weak D call: TRBD2 (5 bases). The CDR3 contains 12 residues. Germline V lookup: CDR1 SQVTM, CDR2 ANQGSEA. The V end was cut by 7 bases, the J end by 5 bases, with 12 bases between. CDR3 loop: CSAAEADNEQFF. The CDR3 DNA reads as TGCAGCGCCGCGGAAGCGGACAATGAGCAGTTCTTC.

In DNA form, the CDR3 reads TGTGCCTGGAGTGGGTCAGCTAGAGATGAGCAGTTCTTC. It translates to CAWSGSARDEQFF. The chain is built from TRBV30 and TRBJ2-1; D ambiguous. V was shortened by 1 base and J by 8 bases, with 12 bases between the two germline ends. There are 13 residues in the CDR3. CDR1 and CDR2 (germline): GTSNPN, SVGIG (reference sequence).

This clone was seen a few times. The chain joins TRBV29-1 to TRBJ1-4; D unclear. Looked up from germline, CDR1 is SQVTM and CDR2 is ANQGSEA. This CDR3 is 11 amino acids long. The V end lost 6 bases, the J end lost 9 bases, and 11 bases lay between the germline ends. The CDR3 DNA is TGCAGCGTCAGCCTGGGCAAAAAACTGTTTTTT. Protein product: CSVSLGKKLFF.

On this clone itself: Distinct nucleotide sequences in the sample also encode this CDR3. This rearrangement joins TRBV7-2 to TRBJ2-7; 9 nucleotides line up with TRBD1. Germline V gene data show CDR1 as SGHTA and CDR2 as FQGNSA. Trimming cost V 1 base and J 4 bases; bases outside gene matches: 2. The CDR3 has 14 amino acids. As DNA, the CDR3 is TGTGCCAGCAGCTTAGAGACAGGGGGGTACGAGCAGTACTTC. Protein: CASSLETGGYEQYF.

This chain joins TRBV7-3 and TRBJ2-1; TRBD1 matches at 7 bases. The V gene end was trimmed by 11 bases and the J gene end by 4 bases; junction bases not matched to a gene: 11. The CDR3 has 14 residues. Per the germline V gene, CDR1 is SGHTA and CDR2 is FQGTGA. The CDR3 region is CAGNPGQIYNEQFF. CDR3 nucleotides: TGTGCCGGAAACCCGGGACAGATTTACAATGAGCAGTTCTTC.

The gene calls are TRBV5-8 and TRBJ1-2; D is unclear. V lost 0 bases to trimming and J lost 4 bases, with 7 bases between them. This CDR3 is built from 13 residues. Germline V gene lookup returns CDR1 SGHTS and CDR2 YDEGEE. CDR3 sequence: CASSLGQVYGYTF. Written as DNA, the CDR3 is TGTGCCAGCAGCTTGGGGCAAGTCTATGGCTACACCTTC.

The chain has TRBV6-5 and TRBJ2-3, with 7 bases fitting TRBD2. The CDR3 covers 13 residues. V was clipped by 6 bases and J by 9 bases; unmatched bases: 9. Germline V gene data show CDR1 as MNHEY and CDR2 as SVGAGI. CDR3 loop: CASSLGSGETQYF. DNA for the CDR3: TGTGCCAGCAGCCTTGGGAGCGGGGAAACGCAGTATTTT.

This clone was counted only a few times. This chain connects TRBV6-5 to TRBJ2-1; D unresolved. CDR3 size: 14 residues. CDR1 is MNHEY, CDR2 SVGAGI, per germline. Trimming took off 6 bases at V and 6 bases at J, with 15 bases between the two ends. The CDR3 sequence: CASSRVGSSNEQFF. CDR3 bases: TGTGCCAGCAGCCGGGTTGGTAGCTCCAATGAGCAGTTCTTC.

A few counts support this clone. The CDR3 DNA sequence: TGTGCCAGCAGCCTCGGGGATGGGACGCAGTATTTT. This gives the protein CASSLGDGTQYF. The J gene is TRBJ2-3, the V gene TRBV9; tentative D call: TRBD2 (5 bases). The germline V gene encodes CDR1 SGDLS and CDR2 YYNGEE. V lost 4 bases, J lost 9 bases, and 12 bases lay in between. The CDR3 consists of 12 residues.

In this sample, this clone turned up a few times. The chain joins TRBV19 to TRBJ1-3; D unclear. There are 16 residues in the CDR3. Looked up from germline, CDR1 is LNHDA and CDR2 is SQIVND (reference sequence). Between the trimmed V and J ends, which lost 5 bases and 0 bases, there was a span of 14 bases. CDR3 amino acids: CASSPLAAFSGNTIYF. CDR3 coding DNA: TGTGCCAGTAGTCCCCTGGCGGCCTTCTCTGGAAACACCATATATTTT.

CDR3 DNA sequence: TGTGCCAGCAGCCGGTACGAGCAGTACTTC. The encoded protein is CASSRYEQYF. The chain carries TRBV28 and TRBJ2-7, with D hard to call. The CDR3 has 10 residues. Looked up from germline, CDR1 is MDHEN and CDR2 is SYDVKM. Trimming stripped 6 bases from V and 4 bases from J, with 4 bases between.

This chain joins TRBV2 and TRBJ2-1; weak D call: TRBD2 (6 bases). The CDR3 loop spans 11 amino acids. Germline CDR1 is SNHLY and CDR2 is FYNNEI. The V gene lost 5 bases and the J gene lost 9 bases, with 8 bases spanning the gap. The CDR3 here is CASSLAAEQFF. The CDR3 DNA reads TGTGCCAGCAGTTTAGCGGCTGAGCAGTTCTTC. The whole variable domain, filled in from reference TRBV2 and TRBJ2-1, reads EPEVTQTPSHQVTQMGQEVILRCVPISNHLYFYWYRQILGQKVEFLVSFYNNEISEKSEIFDDQFSVERPDGSNFTLKIRSTKLEDSAMYFCASSLAAEQFFGPGTRLTVL.

The CDR3 nucleotides read TGTGCCAGCAGCACCTCAGACATCTCCTACGAGCAGTACGTC. Translated: CASSTSDISYEQYV. The chain has TRBV11-2 and TRBJ2-7; D gene unclear. V was trimmed by 5 bases and J by 0 bases, leaving 11 bases between them. The CDR3 runs to 14 residues. Germline V gene data show CDR1 as SGHAT and CDR2 as FQNNGV.

The count of this clone is one. The chain carries TRBV5-1 and TRBJ2-2; D call uncertain. Per the germline V gene, CDR1 is SGHRS and CDR2 is YFSETQ. The CDR3 has 13 amino acids. Trimming stripped 0 bases from V and 4 bases from J, with 4 bases between. CDR3 bases: TGCGCCAGCAGCTTGGCCCTCACCGGGGAGCTGTTTTTT. Translating gives CASSLALTGELFF.

This clone was observed a handful of times. This rearrangement joins TRBV19 to TRBJ2-2; 7 bases map to TRBD2. This CDR3 is 15 amino acids long. The trim removed 5 bases at V and 0 bases at J, leaving 3 bases unmatched. The germline V gene encodes CDR1 LNHDA and CDR2 SQIVND (reference sequence). The CDR3 DNA follows: TGTGCCAGTAGTCTAGCGGAGGCGAACACCGGGGAGCTGTTTTTT. Translating gives CASSLAEANTGELFF.

This chain links TRBV29-1 with TRBJ2-3; 7 bases are shared with TRBD1. Germline loops: CDR1 SQVTM, CDR2 ANQGSEA. The CDR3 contains 14 residues. With V trimmed by 4 bases and J by 3 bases, 7 bases remained unmatched. The DNA of the CDR3 is TGCAGCGTTGTATCCGGACAGGAGACAGATACGCAGTATTTT. As protein: CSVVSGQETDTQYF.

This rearrangement joins TRBV30 to TRBJ2-4, with a possible D match to TRBD2 (6 bases). Germline CDR1 and CDR2: GTSNPN and SVGIG (reference sequence). Trimming left V 3 bases short and J 0 bases short, with 18 bases between. The CDR3 covers 17 residues. CDR3 nucleotide sequence: TGTGCCTGGAGCCCCCCTTTTGTGGGGGGAGCCAAAAACATTCAGTACTTC. Protein product: CAWSPPFVGGAKNIQYF.

The chain uses TRBV27 and TRBJ1-1; TRBD1 might be the D (6 bases). CDR3 length equals 18 residues. Trimming removed 7 bases at V and 0 bases at J, with 24 bases between. CDR1 is MNHEY, CDR2 SMNVEV, per germline (reference sequence). CDR3 bases: TGTGCCAGCAATTACGGTCCGAGGTCAGGGGAGATGAACACTGAAGCTTTCTTT. Amino acids: CASNYGPRSGEMNTEAFF.

The genes are TRBV7-2 and TRBJ2-3, with a tentative D call TRBD2 (7 bases). Germline CDR1 is SGHTA and CDR2 is FQGNSA. The germline V and J ends were trimmed by 4 bases and 11 bases, with 13 bases remaining between them. CDR3 length equals 12 residues. This CDR3 is CASSSGEGGQYF. CDR3 coding DNA: TGTGCCAGCAGCTCGGGGGAGGGGGGGCAGTATTTT. Full variable domain (remainder filled in from reference TRBV7-2 and TRBJ2-3): GAGVSQSPSNKVTEKGKDVELRCDPISGHTALYWYRQSLGQGLEFLIYFQGNSAPDKSGLPSDRFSAERTGGSVSTLTIQRTQQEDSAVYLCASSSGEGGQYFGPGTRLTVL.

V gene TRBV10-2 combines with J gene TRBJ2-5; no reliable D call. The DNA end favors TRBJ2-7, so the J call may be wrong. CDR1 is WSHSY, CDR2 SAAADI, per germline. The CDR3 is 12 amino acids. The CDR3 nucleotides are TGCGCCAGCAGGAATAACCGCTACGAGCAGTACTTC. Translation gives CASRNNRYEQYF.

The gene calls are TRBV5-1 and TRBJ1-5; D is uncertain. The V gene's germline CDR1 is SGHRS and CDR2 YFSETQ. This CDR3 region has 15 residues. V was trimmed by 0 bases and J by 0 bases, leaving 7 bases between them. The chain's CDR3 is CASSLAGVSNQPQHF. The CDR3 DNA sequence: TGCGCCAGCAGCTTGGCCGGAGTTAGCAATCAGCCCCAGCATTTT.

This clone was observed a single time. The genes are TRBV29-1 and TRBJ2-1; D not resolved. In germline, CDR1 is SQVTM, CDR2 ANQGSEA. The CDR3 contains 11 residues. Trimming removed 6 bases at V and 4 bases at J, with 7 bases between. This CDR3 is CSVRIYNEQFF. CDR3 nucleotides: TGCAGCGTGCGGATTTACAATGAGCAGTTCTTC.